This paragraph reports one T cell receptor (beta chain). Its specificity is not known. Germline-derived CDR1 and CDR2 are LNHDA and SQIVND (reference sequence). Deletions cut 7 bases from V and 9 bases from J, with 16 bases between. The CDR3 has 13 amino acids. This specimen belongs to a study of T cells after yellow fever vaccination. Findings and limits, study-wide: Bulk-population clonotypes that are abundant could appear as contaminants in FACS-sorted repertoires.

The authors made TCR cDNA by 5'RACE template switching, adding a universal primer site and UMIs. A single record per CDR3 protein comes from TCRdb applying MiXCR to the 5' RACE reads. The table has 450,000 to 650,000 distinct CDR3 sequences, less than 25% seen once. The source is a man aged 18-30 years who received the YFV17D yellow fever vaccine. The chain links TRBV19 to TRBJ2-1, with D perhaps assigned TRBD1 or TRBD2 (5 bases each). This material consisted of PBMCs, taken 20 to 25 days after the first yellow fever vaccination. The CDR3 DNA follows: TGTGCCAGTAAGGTTTCGAAGGGGACTGAGCAGTTCTTC. Amino acids: CASKVSKGTEQFF.